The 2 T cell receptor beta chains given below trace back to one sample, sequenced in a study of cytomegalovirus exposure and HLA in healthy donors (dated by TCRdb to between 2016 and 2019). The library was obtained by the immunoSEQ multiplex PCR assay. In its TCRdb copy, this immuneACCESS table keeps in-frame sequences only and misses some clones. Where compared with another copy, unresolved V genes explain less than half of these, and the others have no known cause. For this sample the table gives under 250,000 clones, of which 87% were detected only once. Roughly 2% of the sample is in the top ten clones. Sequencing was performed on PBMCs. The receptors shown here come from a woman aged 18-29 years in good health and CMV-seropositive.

The CDR3: CASSSRDSLNTGELFF. DNA for the CDR3: TGTGCCAGCTCATCCCGGGACAGCCTTAACACCGGGGAGCTGTTTTTT. V and J are TRBV18 and TRBJ2-2; TRBD1 agrees at 7 bases. The length of the CDR3 is 16 residues. The V and J ends lost 5 bases and 2 bases, in that order; junction bases with no gene match: 8. The germline V gene has CDR1 KGHSH and CDR2 LQKENI.

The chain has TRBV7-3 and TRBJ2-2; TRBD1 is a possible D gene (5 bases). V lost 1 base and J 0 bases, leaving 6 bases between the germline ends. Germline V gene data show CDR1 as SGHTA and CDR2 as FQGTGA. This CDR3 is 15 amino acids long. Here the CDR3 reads CASSLSRANTGELFF. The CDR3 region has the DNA TGTGCCAGCAGCTTAAGCAGGGCGAACACCGGGGAGCTGTTTTTT. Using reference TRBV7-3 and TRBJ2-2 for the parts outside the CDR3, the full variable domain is GAGVSQTPSNKVTEKGKYVELRCDPISGHTALYWYRQSLGQGPEFLIYFQGTGAADDSGLPNDRFFAVRPEGSVSTLKIQRTERGDSAVYLCASSLSRANTGELFFGEGSRLTVL.